A selection of T cell receptor beta chains follows, all from one sample in a study of blood T cells in healthy people across ages. TCRdb reanalysed the 5' RACE reads using MiXCR and keeps one entry per CDR3 protein. The data contain approximately 820,000 distinct CDR3 sequences, around 43% of them singletons. The sample consisted of blood. The origin of the receptors is a man aged 55 to 70 in good health. The CDR3 runs from the conserved cysteine through the conserved F or W. D genes are given only for firm matches. A clone size is listed for some rows: how often the clone was seen (once, few, many), or a class if it is expanded.

clone size	D gene	V gene	J gene	CDR3 DNA	CDR3 protein
-	-	TRBV29-1	TRBJ1-3	TGCAGCGTTCTTTCTGGAAACACCATATATTTT	CSVLSGNTIYF
-	TRBD1	TRBV6-6	TRBJ1-5	TGTGCCAGCAGTGACCCCTCGGGACAGGGGTACCGGCCCCAGCATTTT	CASSDPSGQGYRPQHF
-	-	TRBV7-3	TRBJ2-7	TGTGCCAGCAGCTTAACGGTGGGAGCAGAAGCCGAGCAGTACTTC	CASSLTVGAEAEQYF
few	TRBD2	TRBV5-1	TRBJ2-1	TGCGCCAGCAGCATGGCTAGCGGGAACAATGAGCAGTTCTTC	CASSMASGNNEQFF
few	-	TRBV10-3	TRBJ2-7	TGTGCCATCGGGGAGTACCAGGGCTACGAGCAGTACTTC	CAIGEYQGYEQYF
-	TRBD1	TRBV20-1	TRBJ2-2	TGCAGTGCCCCCCGTCAGGGGGCCAACACCGGGGAGCTGTTTTTT	CSAPRQGANTGELFF
-	-	TRBV12-3/TRBV12-4	TRBJ1-5	TGTGCCAGCAGCGGACAGAGAGATCAGCCCCAGCATTTT	CASSGQRDQPQHF
-	TRBD2	TRBV12-3/TRBV12-4	TRBJ2-1	TGTGCCAGCAGTTCCTTCGGGGGGTTGAATGAGCAGTTCTTC	CASSSFGGLNEQFF
-	TRBD2	TRBV12-3/TRBV12-4	TRBJ2-1	TGTGCCAGCAGTCCCCGTGGTAGCGGGGGGATTGGGGAGCAGTTCTTC	CASSPRGSGGIGEQFF
-	TRBD1	TRBV29-1	TRBJ1-3	TGCAGCGTTGAAGATGGGACAGGGGGAGGAAACACCATATATTTT	CSVEDGTGGGNTIYF
-	TRBD2	TRBV9	TRBJ2-3	TGTGCCAGCAGCACCACCGGGACTAGCAGTTCTCGGGGTACGCAGTATTTT	CASSTTGTSSSRGTQYF
-	-	TRBV27	TRBJ2-3	TGTGCCAGCAGTTTATCGAGCCTTGATACGCAGTATTTT	CASSLSSLDTQYF
once	-	TRBV5-1	TRBJ2-1	TGCGCCAGCAGCTTGAGGCCGGGGGACAAGGAGCAGTTCTTC	CASSLRPGDKEQFF
-	-	TRBV11-2	TRBJ2-4	TGTGCCAGCAGCGCAGGAGTTGGGAACAAAAACATTCAGTACTTC	CASSAGVGNKNIQYF
many	-	TRBV12-3/TRBV12-4	TRBJ1-1	TGTGCCAGCAGTTACGAAGGGACTCGAACTGAAGCTTTCTTT	CASSYEGTRTEAFF
few	TRBD2	TRBV6-2/TRBV6-3	TRBJ2-1	TGTGCCAGCAGACCTACTACTAGCGGGGGCTACAATGAGCAGTTCTTC	CASRPTTSGGYNEQFF
-	TRBD1	TRBV6-2/TRBV6-3	TRBJ2-5	TGTGCCAGCAGTTACCCACGGACAGGGTGGGAGACCCAGTACTTC	CASSYPRTGWETQYF
few	-	TRBV7-7	TRBJ2-7	TGTGCCAGCAGCTTAGGGGGGCAGTTCGAGCAGTACTTC	CASSLGGQFEQYF
-	TRBD1	TRBV12-3/TRBV12-4	TRBJ1-2	TGTGCCAGCAGCCCTAGCCGGGACAGGCCTTTGGGCTACACCTTC	CASSPSRDRPLGYTF
-	TRBD1	TRBV20-1	TRBJ2-7	TGCAGTGCTAGTAGGGACAGGTTCTACGAGCAGTACTTC	CSASRDRFYEQYF